The 28 T cell receptor beta chains reported below all come from one sample, sequenced in a study of cytomegalovirus exposure and HLA in healthy donors. The PCR made use of 60 Vbeta and 13 Jbeta primers. Clones were read by immunoSEQ multiplex PCR, and TCRdb kept only the in-frame ones, dropping some. The table has 150,000 to 200,000 clones, 68% seen once; the top ten hold approximately 1.5%. The sample taken for sequencing was PBMCs. Source of these receptors: a man aged 50 or older in good health and CMV-seronegative.

The J gene is TRBJ2-5, the V gene TRBV7-8; D ambiguous. The CDR3 is 13 residues long. The V end lost 1 base, the J end lost 5 bases, and 8 bases lay between the germline ends. Looked up from germline, CDR1 is SGHVS and CDR2 is FQNEAQ. CDR3: CASSLDRRETQYF. Here the CDR3 DNA reads TGTGCCAGCAGCTTAGATCGTCGGGAGACCCAGTACTTC.

The genes are TRBV4-1 and TRBJ2-7, with 13 bases identical to TRBD2. Trimming at V came to 4 bases and at J to 0 bases, leaving 6 bases not matched to a gene. Germline assignment: CDR1 MGHRA and CDR2 YSYEKL. CDR3 length: 17 amino acids. In nucleotides, the CDR3 is TGCGCCAGCAGCCCACGACTAGCGGGGGGTCTCTCCTACGAGCAGTACTTC. Its protein product is CASSPRLAGGLSYEQYF.

V is TRBV10-3 and J is TRBJ1-1; D is possibly TRBD1 (5 bases). The CDR3 loop spans 12 amino acids. V was trimmed by 2 bases and J by 11 bases, leaving 12 bases between them. The germline CDR1 and CDR2 sequences are ENHRY and SYGVKD. CDR3 nucleotide sequence: TGTGCCATCAGTGAGCCTGGACAAGGGGCTTTCTTT. Protein: CAISEPGQGAFF.

This clone is a singleton in its sample. This rearrangement joins TRBV5-1 to TRBJ2-5, with D hard to call. The V gene's germline CDR1 is SGHRS and CDR2 YFSETQ. This CDR3 has 13 residues. Between the trimmed V and J ends, which lost 1 base and 4 bases, there was a span of 8 bases. CDR3 residues: CASSLFRRETQYF. CDR3 sequence (DNA): TGCGCCAGCAGCTTGTTCAGGCGAGAGACCCAGTACTTC.

The chain is built from TRBV18 and TRBJ2-7; 8 nucleotides line up with TRBD1. V dropped 5 bases and J dropped 7; count of bases not matched to a gene: 13. The CDR3 consists of 15 residues. Germline lookup yields CDR1 KGHSH and CDR2 LQKENI. The CDR3: CASSSSRGPLREQYF. CDR3 DNA sequence: TGTGCCAGCTCATCTTCCAGGGGGCCCCTGAGGGAGCAGTACTTC.

The CDR3 loop reads CASRLLGPGELFF. In DNA, the CDR3 is TGTGCAAGTCGCTTACTTGGGCCCGGGGAGCTGTTTTTT. The chain links TRBV12-2 to TRBJ2-2; the D segment call TRBD1 is taken from the table without a DNA check. TRBV12-2 is a recognized pseudogene. The CDR3 extends over 13 amino acids.

Only a few counts were recorded for this clone. This chain uses TRBV19 with TRBJ1-2; possibly TRBD1 for D (5 bases). Germline CDR1 reads LNHDA; CDR2 reads SQIVND (reference sequence). V lost 3 bases to trimming and J lost 6 bases, with 20 bases between them. The CDR3 totals 16 residues. CDR3 amino acids: CASSMLSVRVANGYTF. The CDR3 coding sequence is TGTGCCAGTAGTATGCTATCCGTCAGGGTCGCTAATGGCTACACCTTC.

CDR3 nucleotides: TGTGCCAGCTCACCACGAATCTCGGACAGGGGAAATGAAAAACTGTTTTTT. This translates into CASSPRISDRGNEKLFF. The chain employs TRBV18 and TRBJ1-4; 9 bases are shared with TRBD1. The germline CDR1 and CDR2 sequences are KGHSH and LQKENI. This CDR3 contains 17 residues. V was clipped by 1 base and J by 5 bases; unmatched bases: 8.

The chain links TRBV28 to TRBJ2-7; 8 bases align to TRBD1. The germline V gene has CDR1 MDHEN and CDR2 SYDVKM. Trimming at V came to 7 bases and at J to 0 bases, leaving 5 bases not matched to a gene. This CDR3 spans 14 amino acids. The CDR3 DNA reads as TGTGCCAGCACCACAGGGGGATTCTCCTACGAGCAGTACTTC. It encodes CASTTGGFSYEQYF.

The rearrangement links TRBV9 to TRBJ1-6; the D is unclear. V was shortened by 5 bases and J by 8 bases, with 14 bases between the two germline ends. Germline V gene lookup returns CDR1 SGDLS and CDR2 YYNGEE. This CDR3 contains 14 residues. The CDR3 here is CASSGLELDSPLHF. The DNA of the CDR3 is TGTGCCAGCAGTGGTCTCGAGCTCGATTCACCCCTCCACTTT.

The chain joins TRBV5-1 to TRBJ2-1; maybe TRBD1 (5 bases). There are 14 residues in the CDR3. Between the trimmed V and J ends, which lost 0 bases and 13 bases, there was a span of 17 bases. Germline V gives CDR1 SGHRS, CDR2 YFSETQ. As DNA, the CDR3 is TGCGCCAGCAGCTTGGGGGTCAGGGCCATGGGACAGTTCTTC. It specifies CASSLGVRAMGQFF.

In its sample, this clone was seen a few times. The gene calls are TRBV6-1 and TRBJ2-7, with 9 bases that match TRBD1. CDR1 MNHNS and CDR2 SASEGT come from the germline V gene. After removal of 1 base from V and 0 bases from J, the junction contained 7 bases not matched to a gene. This CDR3 spans 17 amino acids. DNA for the CDR3: TGTGCCAGCAGTGAAGGGTGGGGACAGGGTATCTCCTACGAGCAGTACTTC. Its translation: CASSEGWGQGISYEQYF.

V and J are TRBV5-4 and TRBJ2-5, with D possibly matching TRBD1 (5 bases). Germline-derived CDR1 and CDR2 are SGHNT and YYREEE (reference sequence). Trimming shortened V by 2 bases and J by 5 bases, and 10 bases separated the two germline ends. This CDR3 has 13 amino acids. The CDR3, as DNA: TGTGCCAGCAGCTTCGACAGAGGTGAGACCCAGTACTTC. Its translation: CASSFDRGETQYF.

The chain recombines TRBV5-1 with TRBJ2-7; 9 bases fit TRBD2. The CDR3 runs 16 residues. V trimming: 0 bases; J trimming: 3 bases; junction bases outside the gene matches: 7. CDR1 SGHRS and CDR2 YFSETQ come from the germline V gene. As DNA, the CDR3 is TGCGCCAGCAGCTTGGGTGCGGGGGGGCCTTACTACGAGCAGTACTTC. As protein: CASSLGAGGPYYEQYF.

This clone was counted a few times. The chain has TRBV18 and TRBJ2-2; 7 bases are a match to TRBD1. Germline V gives CDR1 KGHSH, CDR2 LQKENI. The CDR3 covers 15 residues. V shed 6 bases and J 4 bases; nucleotides not matched to a gene: 8. Here the CDR3 reads CASSITGAGTGELFF. The CDR3 nucleotides read TGTGCCAGCTCCATCACAGGGGCGGGCACCGGGGAGCTGTTTTTT.

In its sample, this clone was seen a few times. V usage is TRBV15 and J usage is TRBJ1-1; tentatively, D is TRBD1 (5 bases). Trimming cost V 5 bases and J 3 bases, with 13 bases left between them. Germline CDR1 and CDR2: LNHNV and YYDKDF (reference sequence). CDR3 length equals 14 residues. The CDR3 reads CATSRGAPYTEAFF. CDR3 nucleotide sequence: TGTGCCACCAGCCGCGGGGCACCTTACACTGAAGCTTTCTTT. Supplemented by reference TRBV15 and TRBJ1-1, the full variable domain reads DAMVIQNPRYQVTQFGKPVTLSCSQTLNHNVMYWYQQKSSQAPKLLFHYYDKDFNNEADTPDNFQSRRPNTSFCFLDIRSPGLGDTAMYLCATSRGAPYTEAFFGQGTRLTVV.

This rearrangement joins TRBV10-1 to TRBJ1-5; D call uncertain. CDR3 length equals 12 residues. The V and J ends lost 3 bases and 4 bases respectively, with 4 bases between them. Per the germline V gene, CDR1 is WNHNN and CDR2 is SYGVQD (reference sequence). The CDR3 nucleotides read TGCGCCAGCAGTGAACGGAATCAGCCCCAGCATTTT. It translates to CASSERNQPQHF.

This chain joins TRBV5-1 and TRBJ2-7; D call uncertain. V was trimmed by 0 bases and J by 3 bases, leaving 10 bases between them. CDR1 is SGHRS and CDR2 is YFSETQ in the germline V gene. This CDR3 is built from 14 residues. The DNA for the CDR3 is TGCGCCAGCAGCTTGGGGGCCGGCAGCTACGAGCAGTACTTC. Its translation: CASSLGAGSYEQYF.

The chain has TRBV5-1 and TRBJ2-5; TRBD2 aligns across 9 bases. The germline V gene has CDR1 SGHRS and CDR2 YFSETQ. The V segment lost 3 bases and the J segment 5 bases; nucleotides outside the gene matches: 11. The CDR3 length is 16 residues. CDR3 in amino acids: CASSSKEAGGRETQYF. The CDR3 DNA sequence: TGCGCCAGCAGCTCCAAAGAAGCGGGGGGTCGGGAGACCCAGTACTTC.

The CDR3 sequence is CASSQADRYTEAFF. Here the CDR3 DNA reads TGTGCCAGCAGCCAGGCGGACAGATACACTGAAGCTTTCTTT. The rearrangement links TRBV5-4 to TRBJ1-1; a possible D gene is TRBD1 (6 bases). The V end lost 4 bases, the J end lost 3 bases, and 13 bases lay between the germline ends. Germline CDR1 and CDR2: SGHNT and YYREEE (reference sequence). The CDR3 loop spans 14 amino acids.

This clone was seen a few times. Other DNA sequences from this sample encode an identical CDR3 as well. The chain combines TRBV4-3 with TRBJ2-7; 7 bases line up with TRBD2. Germline V gene data show CDR1 as LGHNA and CDR2 as YSLEER. The V gene end was trimmed by 0 bases and the J gene end by 4 bases; junction bases not matched to a gene: 6. CDR3 length equals 15 residues. The CDR3 bases are TGCGCCAGCAGCCAAGATAGGGGAGGGTTATACGAGCAGTACTTC. Its protein product is CASSQDRGGLYEQYF.

This clone was detected only a few times. V usage is TRBV4-3 and J usage is TRBJ2-3; 10 bases fit TRBD2. Germline CDR1 and CDR2: LGHNA and YSLEER. The CDR3 length is 15 residues. Germline trimming cut 5 bases from V and 2 bases from J; bases unmatched to any gene: 4. In DNA, the CDR3 is TGCGCCAGCAGCTTTACTAGCGGGGACACAGATACGCAGTATTTT. This sequence encodes CASSFTSGDTDTQYF.

This chain links TRBV2 with TRBJ1-6; no reliable D call. The ends were cut back, 7 bases at V and 9 bases at J, with 13 bases in the middle. Germline loops: CDR1 SNHLY, CDR2 FYNNEI. This CDR3 region has 13 residues. The CDR3 sequence: CASNEESVSPLHF. Written as DNA, the CDR3 is TGTGCCAGCAACGAGGAATCGGTTTCACCCCTCCACTTT.

The chain links TRBV5-6 to TRBJ1-2, with TRBD1 matching over 9 bases. Looked up from germline, CDR1 is SGHDT and CDR2 is YYEEEE. The CDR3 covers 15 residues. V shed 3 bases, J shed 0 bases, and the junction held 3 bases outside the gene matches. The DNA of the CDR3 is TGTGCCAGCAGCTGGACAGGGGAACCTAACTATGGCTACACCTTC. It yields the protein CASSWTGEPNYGYTF.

The J gene is TRBJ2-1, the V gene TRBV4-1; 15 bases are shared with TRBD2. This CDR3 contains 18 residues. Germline V CDR1 and CDR2: MGHRA, YSYEKL. The J segment lost 13 bases and the V segment lost 0 bases, leaving 13 bases of the junction unmatched. The chain's CDR3 is CASSQDRPGLAGGRAQFF. The CDR3 DNA reads as TGCGCCAGCAGCCAAGATCGGCCAGGACTAGCGGGGGGGCGTGCCCAGTTCTTC.

CDR3 sequence (DNA): TGTGCCAGCAGCCTCACAGGGGGCTCCTACAATGAGCAGTTCTTC. Amino acids: CASSLTGGSYNEQFF. The V call is TRBV7-3, the J call TRBJ2-1, with 8 positions matching TRBD1. The CDR3 runs 15 residues. Germline V lookup: CDR1 SGHTA, CDR2 FQGTGA. V lost 5 bases and J lost 0; bases outside the gene matches: 3. Full variable domain (remainder filled in from reference TRBV7-3 and TRBJ2-1): GAGVSQTPSNKVTEKGKYVELRCDPISGHTALYWYRQSLGQGPEFLIYFQGTGAADDSGLPNDRFFAVRPEGSVSTLKIQRTERGDSAVYLCASSLTGGSYNEQFFGPGTRLTVL.

The chain joins TRBV2 to TRBJ2-7, with D perhaps matching TRBD1 (6 bases). Germline V gene lookup returns CDR1 SNHLY and CDR2 FYNNEI. The V and J ends lost 6 bases and 3 bases respectively, with 15 bases between them. The CDR3 is made up of 14 amino acids. The CDR3, as DNA: TGTGCCAGCAGCTCACAGGGTCTGAGCTACGAGCAGTACTTC. Encoded protein: CASSSQGLSYEQYF.

The chain's CDR3 is CASSWRGGEAFF. The CDR3 bases are TGTGCCAGCAGCTGGCGGGGGGGTGAAGCTTTCTTT. The chain employs TRBV5-6 and TRBJ1-1, with TRBD1 as a possible D gene (5 bases). Germline V gene lookup returns CDR1 SGHDT and CDR2 YYEEEE. This CDR3 spans 12 amino acids. V dropped 3 bases and J dropped 7 bases, with 10 bases sitting between them.